A single sample gave rise to the 8 T cell receptor beta chains below, sequenced in a study of PD-L1 blockade in urothelial cancer. Time point of the sample: pretreatment peripheral blood. Sequencing was performed with immunoSEQ multiplex PCR; in TCRdb, only in-frame clones are kept and a portion is missing. This sample has roughly 50,000 clones, with roughly 75% found just once. The sequencing here drew on PBMCs, taken around atezolizumab (anti-PD-L1) treatment. Receptors originate from a man aged 65-85 years with urothelial cancer.

The chain's CDR3 is CASSSRGTGYNQPQHF. CDR3 sequence (DNA): TGTGCCAGCAGTTCAAGAGGGACAGGGTACAATCAGCCCCAGCATTTT. V usage is TRBV28 and J usage is TRBJ1-5; 9 nucleotides align to TRBD1. The CDR3 spans 16 residues. Germline-derived CDR1 and CDR2 are MDHEN and SYDVKM. V was clipped by 4 bases and J by 3 bases; unmatched bases: 7. Using reference TRBV28 and TRBJ1-5 for the parts outside the CDR3, the full variable domain is DVKVTQSSRYLVKRTGEKVFLECVQDMDHENMFWYRQDPGLGLRLIYFSYDVKMKEKGDIPEGYSVSREKKERFSLILESASTNQTSMYLCASSSRGTGYNQPQHFGDGTRLSIL.

The chain combines TRBV29-1 with TRBJ1-1; D is perhaps TRBD1 (6 bases). Germline V gene sequence: CDR1 SQVTM, CDR2 ANQGSEA. Trimming pared 6 bases from V and 0 bases from J, leaving 14 bases between. The CDR3 has 14 residues. CDR3 in amino acids: CSVTWGGLNTEAFF. DNA for the CDR3: TGCAGCGTCACCTGGGGGGGCTTGAACACTGAAGCTTTCTTT.

The chain couples TRBV7-9 to TRBJ2-1; tentative D call: TRBD2 (6 bases). The CDR3 loop spans 16 amino acids. The V gene lost 5 bases and the J gene lost 5 bases, with 19 bases spanning the gap. Germline V gene lookup returns CDR1 SEHNR and CDR2 FQNEAQ (reference sequence). The CDR3 here is CASSPASGPANNEQFF. CDR3 sequence (DNA): TGTGCCAGCAGCCCTGCAAGCGGGCCGGCGAACAATGAGCAGTTCTTC.

This sequence joins TRBV28 and TRBJ2-2; 9 nucleotides line up with TRBD2. The J segment lost 7 bases and the V segment lost 11 bases, leaving 17 bases of the junction unmatched. Per germline, CDR1 MDHEN and CDR2 SYDVKM. The CDR3 has 16 amino acids. CDR3 sequence: CAAHGLAGRMGGELFF. Written as DNA, the CDR3 is TGTGCCGCCCATGGGCTAGCGGGAAGGATGGGCGGGGAGCTGTTTTTT. Full variable domain (missing parts from reference TRBV28 and TRBJ2-2): DVKVTQSSRYLVKRTGEKVFLECVQDMDHENMFWYRQDPGLGLRLIYFSYDVKMKEKGDIPEGYSVSREKKERFSLILESASTNQTSMYLCAAHGLAGRMGGELFFGEGSRLTVL.

The V and J genes are TRBV15 and TRBJ2-3, with 10 nucleotides matching TRBD2. Trimming took 3 bases from V and 3 from J; bases not matched to a gene: 9. The length of the CDR3 is 17 residues. The germline CDR1 and CDR2 sequences are LNHNV and YYDKDF (reference sequence). CDR3 protein: CATSRAAGGPATDTQYF. The CDR3, as DNA: TGTGCCACCAGCAGGGCAGCGGGAGGGCCGGCGACAGATACGCAGTATTTT.

The rearrangement uses TRBV5-6 and TRBJ2-3; 7 bases fit TRBD1. CDR3 length equals 15 residues. V was clipped by 0 bases and J by 1 base; unmatched bases: 2. The germline V gene encodes CDR1 SGHDT and CDR2 YYEEEE. The CDR3 loop reads CASSLGQGRTDTQYF. For the CDR3, the DNA is TGTGCCAGCAGCTTGGGACAGGGCCGCACAGATACGCAGTATTTT.

This clone has more than one count but fewer than ten. This chain links TRBV6-5 with TRBJ1-2; TRBD1 agrees at 8 bases. After removal of 2 bases from V and 3 bases from J, the junction contained 8 bases not matched to a gene. This CDR3 has 16 amino acids. CDR1 MNHEY and CDR2 SVGAGI come from the germline V gene. CDR3 sequence: CASSYTADRADYGYTF. Here the CDR3 DNA reads TGTGCCAGCAGTTACACCGCGGACAGGGCCGACTATGGCTACACCTTC.

The chain combines TRBV5-1 with TRBJ1-2; 7 nucleotides match TRBD1. The V gene end was trimmed by 4 bases and the J gene end by 2 bases; junction bases not matched to a gene: 2. The germline gives CDR1 SGHRS, CDR2 YFSETQ. This CDR3 is 13 amino acids long. The CDR3 sequence: CASSDRVNYGYTF. The CDR3 DNA is TGCGCCAGCAGCGACAGGGTAAACTATGGCTACACCTTC.